The 15 T cell receptor beta chains listed next were all sequenced from one sample in a study of cytomegalovirus exposure and HLA in healthy donors. The PCR contained 60 Vbeta and 13 Jbeta primers. Assay used: immunoSEQ multiplex PCR; TCRdb lists only in-frame clones, some missing. Here the sample spans about 140,000 clones, around 82% being singletons. The sequencing input was PBMCs. The receptor set was obtained from a middle-aged man in good health and CMV-seronegative.

The chain carries TRBV7-3 and TRBJ2-3; the match to TRBD1 covers 11 bases. Germline V gives CDR1 SGHTA, CDR2 FQGTGA. V shed 2 bases and J 6 bases; nucleotides not matched to a gene: 4. The length of the CDR3 is 15 residues. The CDR3 nucleotides are TGTGCCAGCAGCTTAGGTGGGGACAGGGGGGATACGCAGTATTTT. It specifies CASSLGGDRGDTQYF.

Only a few counts were recorded for this clone. CDR3 sequence: CASSREYEQYF. The CDR3 DNA sequence: TGTGCCAGCAGTCGGGAATACGAGCAGTACTTC. The chain uses TRBV6-5 and TRBJ2-7; D is perhaps TRBD2 (5 bases). Trimming took off 5 bases at V and 4 bases at J, with 6 bases between the two ends. CDR3 size: 11 residues. CDR1 is MNHEY and CDR2 is SVGAGI in the germline V gene.

This chain joins TRBV5-1 and TRBJ2-1; possible D gene TRBD1, 6 bases. V lost 3 bases and J lost 5, with 12 bases in between. This CDR3 has 14 residues. Per the germline V gene, CDR1 is SGHRS and CDR2 is YFSETQ. The CDR3 DNA sequence: TGCGCCAGCAGCTCCCCGGACAGAGACAATGAGCAGTTCTTC. Translating it yields CASSSPDRDNEQFF. The variable domain in full, completed from reference TRBV5-1 and TRBJ2-1, reads KAGVTQTPRYLIKTRGQQVTLSCSPISGHRSVSWYQQTPGQGLQFLFEYFSETQRNKGNFPGRFSGRQFSNSRSEMNVSTLELGDSALYLCASSSPDRDNEQFFGPGTRLTVL.

The chain uses TRBV5-6 and TRBJ1-1, with D maybe TRBD1 (5 bases). Trimming cost V 4 bases and J 4 bases, with 17 bases left between them. The CDR3 consists of 15 residues. Looked up from germline, CDR1 is SGHDT and CDR2 is YYEEEE. CDR3 DNA: TGTGCCAGCAGCCTTCCGAGGGGAGGGAGCACTGAAGCTTTCTTT. It translates to CASSLPRGGSTEAFF.

The V and J genes are TRBV2 and TRBJ2-1; D ambiguous. The CDR3 runs 14 residues. V was trimmed by 4 bases and J by 2 bases, leaving 9 bases between them. Germline lookup yields CDR1 SNHLY and CDR2 FYNNEI. CDR3: CASSGDSAYNEQFF. DNA of the CDR3: TGTGCCAGCAGTGGAGATTCGGCCTACAATGAGCAGTTCTTC.

The rearrangement links TRBV29-1 to TRBJ2-3, with 9 bases fitting TRBD1. The CDR3 extends over 15 amino acids. Unmatched junction bases numbered 9, after V lost 6 bases and J lost 2 bases. Germline CDR1 and CDR2: SQVTM and ANQGSEA. The CDR3 protein is CSVGPGQGNTDTQYF. The CDR3, as DNA: TGCAGCGTGGGACCGGGACAGGGCAACACAGATACGCAGTATTTT.

The chain combines TRBV28 with TRBJ2-5, with D possibly being TRBD1 (5 bases). CDR1 MDHEN and CDR2 SYDVKM come from the germline V gene. The V gene lost 6 bases and the J gene lost 7 bases, with 9 bases spanning the gap. The CDR3 extends over 11 amino acids. CDR3 in DNA: TGTGCCAGCAGCTTAGGGGCGACCCAGTACTTC. This codes for CASSLGATQYF.

The J gene is TRBJ1-2, the V gene TRBV5-5; tentatively, D is TRBD1 (5 bases). The CDR3 is made up of 14 amino acids. Per germline, CDR1 SGHKS and CDR2 YYEKEE (reference sequence). The germline V and J ends were trimmed by 0 bases and 11 bases, with 17 bases remaining between them. CDR3 in amino acids: CASSLDQGALLYTF. CDR3 DNA: TGTGCCAGCAGCTTGGATCAGGGTGCCCTATTATACACCTTC.

This clone was seen just once. The V call is TRBV20-1, the J call TRBJ2-7; the D is unclear. The V gene's germline CDR1 is DFQATT and CDR2 SNEGSKA (reference sequence). CDR3 length equals 10 residues. V dropped 6 bases and J dropped 1 base, with 4 bases sitting between them. The CDR3 DNA follows: TGCAGTGCCCAGTCCTACGAGCAGTACTTC. Protein: CSAQSYEQYF.

The chain links TRBV5-8 to TRBJ1-5; TRBD1 matches at 7 bases. Germline V lookup: CDR1 SGHTS, CDR2 YDEGEE. Trimming cost V 0 bases and J 7 bases; bases outside gene matches: 7. There are 15 residues in the CDR3. CDR3 nucleotide sequence: TGTGCCAGCAGCTTGGGCGACAGGGCGGGCCAGCCCCAGCATTTT. Amino acid sequence: CASSLGDRAGQPQHF. Variable domain in full (rest from reference TRBV5-8 and TRBJ1-5): EAGVTQSPTHLIKTRGQQATLRCSPISGHTSVYWYQQALGLGLQFLLWYDEGEERNRGNFPPRFSGRQFPNYSSELNVNALELEDSALYLCASSLGDRAGQPQHFGDGTRLSIL.

V is TRBV28 and J is TRBJ1-1; D ambiguous. Germline V gives CDR1 MDHEN, CDR2 SYDVKM. The CDR3 has 16 amino acids. V was trimmed by 5 bases and J by 2 bases, leaving 18 bases between them. In DNA form, the CDR3 reads TGTGCCAGCAGTCCCGAGGATCATTCCATCAACACTGAAGCTTTCTTT. Protein sequence: CASSPEDHSINTEAFF.

The V call is TRBV30, the J call TRBJ2-3; 14 bases align to TRBD2. CDR3 length equals 14 residues. In germline, CDR1 is GTSNPN, CDR2 SVGIG (reference sequence). J was trimmed by 2 bases and V by 8 bases; bases with no gene match: 3. CDR3 DNA sequence: TGTGCCCGGACTAGCGGGGGGATCACAGATACGCAGTATTTT. It translates to CARTSGGITDTQYF.

This chain links TRBV19 with TRBJ1-2; D is perhaps TRBD1 (5 bases). Germline V CDR1 and CDR2: LNHDA, SQIVND (reference sequence). With 6 bases removed from V and 5 bases from J, the gap between germline ends came to 19 bases. This CDR3 region has 15 residues. The CDR3 is CASSPISAGTYGYTF. CDR3 DNA: TGTGCCAGTAGCCCAATTTCAGCGGGGACTTATGGCTACACCTTC.

The rearrangement joins TRBV5-1 to TRBJ2-6; tentative D call: TRBD2 (6 bases). Looked up from germline, CDR1 is SGHRS and CDR2 is YFSETQ. The CDR3 has 15 amino acids. Trimming removed 4 bases at V and 0 bases at J, with 8 bases between. As DNA, the CDR3 is TGCGCCAGCAGCCCGGAGGGCTCTGGGGCCAACGTCCTGACTTTC. Protein: CASSPEGSGANVLTF.

The V gene is TRBV7-3, the J gene TRBJ2-1, with D possibly matching TRBD2 (5 bases). Trimming pared 0 bases from V and 0 bases from J, leaving 12 bases between. The germline CDR1 and CDR2 sequences are SGHTA and FQGTGA. The CDR3 is 17 residues long. CDR3 nucleotide sequence: TGTGCCAGCAGCTTAACGGGCGGGCCGGCCTCCTACAATGAGCAGTTCTTC. Translation gives CASSLTGGPASYNEQFF.